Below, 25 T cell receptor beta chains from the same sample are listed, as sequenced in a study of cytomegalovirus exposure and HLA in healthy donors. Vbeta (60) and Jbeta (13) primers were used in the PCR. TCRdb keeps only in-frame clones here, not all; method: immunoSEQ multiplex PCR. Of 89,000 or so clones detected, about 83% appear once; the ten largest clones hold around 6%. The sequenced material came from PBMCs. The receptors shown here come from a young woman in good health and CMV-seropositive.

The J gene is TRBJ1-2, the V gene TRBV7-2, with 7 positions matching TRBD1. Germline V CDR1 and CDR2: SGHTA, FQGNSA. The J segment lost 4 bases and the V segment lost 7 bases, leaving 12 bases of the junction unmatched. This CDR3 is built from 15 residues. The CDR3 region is CASTLGQAVTYGYTF. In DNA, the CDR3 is TGTGCCAGCACCCTAGGACAGGCAGTTACCTATGGCTACACCTTC.

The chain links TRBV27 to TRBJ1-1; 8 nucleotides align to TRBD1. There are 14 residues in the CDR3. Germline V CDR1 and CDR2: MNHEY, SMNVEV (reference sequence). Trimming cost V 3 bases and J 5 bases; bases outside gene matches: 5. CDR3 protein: CASSFTGGGTEAFF. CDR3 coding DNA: TGTGCCAGCAGTTTTACAGGGGGAGGGACTGAAGCTTTCTTT.

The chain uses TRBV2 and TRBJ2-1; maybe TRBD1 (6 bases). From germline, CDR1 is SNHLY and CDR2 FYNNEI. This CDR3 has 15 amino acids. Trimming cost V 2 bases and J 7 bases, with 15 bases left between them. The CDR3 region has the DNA TGTGCCAGCAGTGAATTTCGGGACATAGGAAATGAGCAGTTCTTC. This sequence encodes CASSEFRDIGNEQFF.

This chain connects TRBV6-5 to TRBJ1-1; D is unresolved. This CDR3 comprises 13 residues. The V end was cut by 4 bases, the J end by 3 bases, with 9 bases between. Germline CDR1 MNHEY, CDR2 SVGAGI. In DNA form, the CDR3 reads TGTGCCAGCAGTTGGGAGGTTGACACTGAAGCTTTCTTT. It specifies CASSWEVDTEAFF.

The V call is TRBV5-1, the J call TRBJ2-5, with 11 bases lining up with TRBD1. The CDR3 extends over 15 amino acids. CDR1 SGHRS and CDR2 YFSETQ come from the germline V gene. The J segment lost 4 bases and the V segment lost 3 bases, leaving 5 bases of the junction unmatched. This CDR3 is CASSSGQGAGETQYF. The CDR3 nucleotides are TGCGCCAGCAGCTCCGGACAGGGGGCTGGAGAGACCCAGTACTTC.

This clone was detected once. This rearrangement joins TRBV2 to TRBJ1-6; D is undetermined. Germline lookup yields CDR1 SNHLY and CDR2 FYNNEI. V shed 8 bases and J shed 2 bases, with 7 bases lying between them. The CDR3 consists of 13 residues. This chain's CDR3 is CASQITYNSPLHF. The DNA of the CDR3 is TGTGCCAGCCAAATCACCTATAATTCACCCCTCCACTTT.

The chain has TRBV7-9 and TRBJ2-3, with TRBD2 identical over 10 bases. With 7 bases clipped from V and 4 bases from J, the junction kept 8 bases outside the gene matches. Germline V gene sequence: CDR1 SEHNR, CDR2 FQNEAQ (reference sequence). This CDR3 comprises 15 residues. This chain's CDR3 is CASMNLAGVADTQYF. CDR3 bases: TGTGCCAGCATGAATCTAGCGGGAGTGGCAGATACGCAGTATTTT.

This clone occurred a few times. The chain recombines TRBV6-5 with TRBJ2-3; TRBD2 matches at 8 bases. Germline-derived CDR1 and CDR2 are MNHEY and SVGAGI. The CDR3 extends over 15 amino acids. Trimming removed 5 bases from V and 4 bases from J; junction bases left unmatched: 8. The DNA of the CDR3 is TGTGCCAGCAGTGCGGAAAGCGGGGGTGCAGATACGCAGTATTTT. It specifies CASSAESGGADTQYF.

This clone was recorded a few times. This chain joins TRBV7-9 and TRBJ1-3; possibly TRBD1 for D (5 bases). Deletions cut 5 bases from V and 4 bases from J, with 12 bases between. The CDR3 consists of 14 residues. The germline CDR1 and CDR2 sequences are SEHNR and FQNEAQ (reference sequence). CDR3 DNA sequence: TGTGCCAGCAGCCCGGGGACTCAAGGAAACACCATATATTTT. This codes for CASSPGTQGNTIYF.

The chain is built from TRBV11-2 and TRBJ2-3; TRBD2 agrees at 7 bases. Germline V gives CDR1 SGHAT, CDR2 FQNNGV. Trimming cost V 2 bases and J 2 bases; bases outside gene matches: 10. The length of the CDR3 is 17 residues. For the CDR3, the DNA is TGTGCCAGCAGCTTAATACTCGCGGGGGATGACACAGATACGCAGTATTTT. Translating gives CASSLILAGDDTDTQYF.

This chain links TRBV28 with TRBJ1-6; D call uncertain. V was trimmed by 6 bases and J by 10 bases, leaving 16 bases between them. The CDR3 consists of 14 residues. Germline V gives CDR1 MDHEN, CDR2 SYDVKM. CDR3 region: CASSQARLGSPLHF. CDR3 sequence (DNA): TGTGCCAGCAGCCAAGCTCGCCTCGGGTCACCCCTCCACTTT.

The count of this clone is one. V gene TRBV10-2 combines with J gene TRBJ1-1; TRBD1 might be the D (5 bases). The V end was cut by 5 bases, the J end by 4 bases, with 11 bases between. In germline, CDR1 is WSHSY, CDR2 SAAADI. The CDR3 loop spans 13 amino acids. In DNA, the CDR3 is TGCGCCAGCAGTATAGGGGCCAGCACTGAAGCTTTCTTT. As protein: CASSIGASTEAFF.

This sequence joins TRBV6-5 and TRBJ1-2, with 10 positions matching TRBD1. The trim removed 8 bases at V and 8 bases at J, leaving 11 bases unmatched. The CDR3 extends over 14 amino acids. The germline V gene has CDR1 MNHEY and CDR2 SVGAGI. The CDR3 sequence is CASGQGERFFGYTF. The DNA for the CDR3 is TGTGCCAGCGGACAGGGGGAGCGTTTTTTCGGCTACACCTTC.

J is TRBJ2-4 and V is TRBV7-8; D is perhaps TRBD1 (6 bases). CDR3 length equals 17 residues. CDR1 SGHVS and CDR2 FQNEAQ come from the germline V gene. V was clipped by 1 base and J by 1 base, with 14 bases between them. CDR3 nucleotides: TGTGCCAGCAGCTTAGGACAGGCAAGGATGGCCAAAAACATTCAGTACTTC. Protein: CASSLGQARMAKNIQYF.

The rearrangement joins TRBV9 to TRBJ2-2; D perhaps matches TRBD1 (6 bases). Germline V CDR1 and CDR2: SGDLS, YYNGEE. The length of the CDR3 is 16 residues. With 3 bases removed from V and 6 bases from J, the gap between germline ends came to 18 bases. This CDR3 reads CASSDPPQGTPGELFF. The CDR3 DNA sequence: TGTGCCAGCAGCGATCCCCCCCAGGGGACGCCCGGGGAGCTGTTTTTT.

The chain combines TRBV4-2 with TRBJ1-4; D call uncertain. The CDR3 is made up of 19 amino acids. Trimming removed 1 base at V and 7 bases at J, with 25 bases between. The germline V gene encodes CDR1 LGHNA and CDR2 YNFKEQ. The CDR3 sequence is CASSQGEVGSLFKGEKLFF. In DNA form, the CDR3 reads TGTGCCAGCAGCCAAGGGGAGGTGGGCTCCCTCTTCAAGGGTGAAAAACTGTTTTTT.

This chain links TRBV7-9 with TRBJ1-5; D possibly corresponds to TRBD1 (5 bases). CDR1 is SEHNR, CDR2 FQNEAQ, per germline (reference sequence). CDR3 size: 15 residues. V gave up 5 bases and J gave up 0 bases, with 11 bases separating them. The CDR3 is CASSEDSYSNQPQHF. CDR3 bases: TGTGCCAGCAGCGAAGACAGCTATAGCAATCAGCCCCAGCATTTT.

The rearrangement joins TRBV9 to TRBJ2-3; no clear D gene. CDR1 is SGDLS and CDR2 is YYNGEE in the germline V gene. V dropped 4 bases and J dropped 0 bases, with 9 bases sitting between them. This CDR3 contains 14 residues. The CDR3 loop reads CASSISWSTDTQYF. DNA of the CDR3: TGTGCCAGCAGCATTAGCTGGAGCACAGATACGCAGTATTTT.

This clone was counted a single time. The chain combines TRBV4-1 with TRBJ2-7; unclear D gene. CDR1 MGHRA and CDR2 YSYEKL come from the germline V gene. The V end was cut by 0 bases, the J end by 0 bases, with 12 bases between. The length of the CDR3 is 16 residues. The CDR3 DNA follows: TGCGCCAGCAGCCAAGATTCGCTGGGCTACTCCTACGAGCAGTACTTC. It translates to CASSQDSLGYSYEQYF.

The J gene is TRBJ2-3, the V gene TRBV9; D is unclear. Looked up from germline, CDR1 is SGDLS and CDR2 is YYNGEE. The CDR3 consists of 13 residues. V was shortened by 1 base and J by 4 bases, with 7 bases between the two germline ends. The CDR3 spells CASSVYRADTQYF. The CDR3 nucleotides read TGTGCCAGCAGCGTATACCGCGCAGATACGCAGTATTTT.

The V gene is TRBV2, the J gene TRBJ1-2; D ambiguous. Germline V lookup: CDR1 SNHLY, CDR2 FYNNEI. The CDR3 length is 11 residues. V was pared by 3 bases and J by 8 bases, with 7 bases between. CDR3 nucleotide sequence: TGTGCCAGCAGTGACCCCCTGGGCTACACCTTC. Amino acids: CASSDPLGYTF.

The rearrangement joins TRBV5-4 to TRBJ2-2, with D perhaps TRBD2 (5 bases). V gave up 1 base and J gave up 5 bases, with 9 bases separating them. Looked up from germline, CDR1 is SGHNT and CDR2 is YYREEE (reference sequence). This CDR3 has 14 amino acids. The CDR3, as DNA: TGTGCCAGCAGCTTGTGGTTAGCGACCGGGGAGCTGTTTTTT. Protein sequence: CASSLWLATGELFF.

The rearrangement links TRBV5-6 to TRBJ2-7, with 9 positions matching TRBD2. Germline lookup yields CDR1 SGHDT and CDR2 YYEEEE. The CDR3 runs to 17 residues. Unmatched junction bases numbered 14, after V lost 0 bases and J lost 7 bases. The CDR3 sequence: CASSLAGLAGLSSEQYF. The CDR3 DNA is TGTGCCAGCAGCTTGGCCGGTCTAGCGGGGCTCTCGAGTGAGCAGTACTTC.

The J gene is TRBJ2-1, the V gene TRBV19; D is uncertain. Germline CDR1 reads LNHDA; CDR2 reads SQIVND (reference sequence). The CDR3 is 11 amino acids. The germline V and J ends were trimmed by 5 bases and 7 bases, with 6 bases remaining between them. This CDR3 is CASSQRNEQFF. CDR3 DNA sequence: TGTGCCAGTAGTCAACGGAATGAGCAGTTCTTC.

Here the CDR3 reads CASSQDGQKHTGELFF. DNA of the CDR3: TGTGCCAGCAGCCAAGATGGACAGAAACACACCGGGGAGCTGTTTTTT. This rearrangement joins TRBV4-2 to TRBJ2-2; D perhaps matches TRBD1 (6 bases). CDR1 is LGHNA, CDR2 YNFKEQ, per germline. The CDR3 sequence is 16 residues long. With 0 bases removed from V and 3 bases from J, the gap between germline ends came to 11 bases.